This T cell receptor beta chain comes out of a study of T cells after somatic rescue of genetic block. Assay used: immunoSEQ multiplex PCR; TCRdb lists only in-frame clones, some missing. The top ten hold roughly 0.077% of the sample, which has 50,000 to 60,000 clones, approximately 96% seen once. The CDR3 loop spans 15 amino acids. V lost 6 bases to trimming and J lost 0 bases, with 12 bases between them. Germline V CDR1 and CDR2: MNHNS, SASEGT. Sequencing was performed on peripheral blood mononuclear cells (PBMCs). The receptor comes from a child less than two years old. The rearrangement links TRBV6-1 to TRBJ2-1; unclear D gene. The CDR3 DNA reads as TGTGCCAGCAGACGGTTGGCTAGCTCCTACAATGAGCAGTTCTTC. It specifies CASRRLASSYNEQFF.